This T cell receptor (beta chain) was identified during a study of blood T cell repertoires in COVID-19. Overall study context: COVID-19 samples, acute and convalescent, were from the United States, Italy and Spain. Sample material is recorded as cDNA or gDNA derived from T cells, B-cell-depleted T cells, or PBMCs.

Germline CDR1 reads MNHNY; CDR2 reads SVGAGI (reference sequence). The CDR3 has 14 amino acids. V was clipped by 7 bases and J by 1 base; unmatched bases: 4. In the original workflow: Estimation of nucleated cell counts relied on the amplification of reference gene primers. Clones were sequenced by immunoSEQ multiplex PCR, and TCRdb holds only the in-frame ones, with some missing. The V and J calls and clone size were taken over from that table, and D and trimming were inferred from the DNA. The table has 70,000 or so clones, about 81% seen once. Sequencing was done on a sample of peripheral blood. V and J are TRBV6-6 and TRBJ2-7; the match to TRBD1 covers 10 bases. The receptor comes from a human donor in a cohort sampled during active COVID-19. The DNA for the CDR3 is TGTGCCAGCACCCGGACAGGGGGGTCCTACGAGCAGTACTTC. This translates into CASTRTGGSYEQYF.